This entry features one TCR beta chain sequence. The sample holds a few counts of this clone. The antigen it binds to is not known. Within one base of it there is no much larger clone, and no base qualities were kept. These data belong to a study of radiotherapy plus CTLA-4 blockade in lung cancer (dated by TCRdb to the late 2010s). Broadly, across the study: Among the enrolled patients, roughly 17% had an objective response, and 25% to 40% reached disease control. General study outcomes and caveats: After treatment with radiotherapy and ipilimumab, TCR clones that originated in tumors expanded in peripheral blood. Early dynamic changes in blood T cell clones, together with increased serum interferon-beta after radiation, were reported as the strongest predictors of response.

Libraries were constructed by the immunoSEQ multiplex PCR assay. TCRdb limited this immuneACCESS table to in-frame rearrangements with V and J called. A share of clones is missing; checked studies link under half to unresolved V genes, and the rest is unexplained. This sample holds 55,000 to 80,000 clones; around three quarters were observed only once. 3.5% to 4.5% of the sample is in the top ten clones. In this study, focal radiation therapy paired with CTLA-4 blockade (ipilimumab) was tested in patients who had chemo-refractory metastatic non-small-cell lung cancer. The TCR originated in a human donor with non-small cell lung cancer who had a complete response to radiotherapy plus ipilimumab. The source material was peripheral blood, sampled from a patient treated with radiotherapy plus ipilimumab.

The DNA reads as follows: TGCGCCAGCAGCTTGGAGGGTAACTATGGCTACACCTTC. This is translated as CASSLEGNYGYTF. This chain joins TRBV5-1 to TRBJ1-2; the D gene lacks a confident call. Via the germline V gene, CDR1 is SGHRS and CDR2 YFSETQ. The cysteine opens and the phenylalanine closes a CDR3 of 13 amino acids. The entry retains the CDR3 DNA only, 39 bases that are in frame from base 1. Cut back by 0 bases and 1 base, the V and J ends lie 4 bases apart. The CDR3 plus the reference TRBV5-1 and TRBJ1-2 genes for the other parts give the full variable domain: KAGVTQTPRYLIKTRGQQVTLSCSPISGHRSVSWYQQTPGQGLQFLFEYFSETQRNKGNFPGRFSGRQFSNSRSEMNVSTLELGDSALYLCASSLEGNYGYTFGSGTRLTVV.